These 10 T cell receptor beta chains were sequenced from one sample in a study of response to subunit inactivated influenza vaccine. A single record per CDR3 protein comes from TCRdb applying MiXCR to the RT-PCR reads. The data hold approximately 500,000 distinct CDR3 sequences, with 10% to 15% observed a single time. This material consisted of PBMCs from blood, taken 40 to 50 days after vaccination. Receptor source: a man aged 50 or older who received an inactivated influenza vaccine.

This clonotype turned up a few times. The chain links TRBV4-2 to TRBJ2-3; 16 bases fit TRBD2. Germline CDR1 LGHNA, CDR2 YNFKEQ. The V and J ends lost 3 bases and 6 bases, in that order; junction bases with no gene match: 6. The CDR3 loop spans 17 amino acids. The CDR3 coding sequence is TGTGCCAGCAGCCAGGAAGGGACTAGCGGGAGGGGTGATACGCAGTATTTT. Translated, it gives CASSQEGTSGRGDTQYF.

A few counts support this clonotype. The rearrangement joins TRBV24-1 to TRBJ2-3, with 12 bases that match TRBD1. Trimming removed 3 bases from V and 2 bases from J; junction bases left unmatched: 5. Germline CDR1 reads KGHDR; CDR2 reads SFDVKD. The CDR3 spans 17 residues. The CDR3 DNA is TGTGCCACCAGTGATCCAGAGGGACAGGGGGCCACAGATACGCAGTATTTT. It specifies CATSDPEGQGATDTQYF.

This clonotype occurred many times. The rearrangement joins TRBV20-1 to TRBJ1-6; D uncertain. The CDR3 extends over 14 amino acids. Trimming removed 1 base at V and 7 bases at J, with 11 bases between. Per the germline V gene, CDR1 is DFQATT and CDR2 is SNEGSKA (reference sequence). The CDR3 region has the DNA TGCAGTGCTAGAGGGTCCAACTCGAATTCACCCCTCCACTTT. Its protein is CSARGSNSNSPLHF.

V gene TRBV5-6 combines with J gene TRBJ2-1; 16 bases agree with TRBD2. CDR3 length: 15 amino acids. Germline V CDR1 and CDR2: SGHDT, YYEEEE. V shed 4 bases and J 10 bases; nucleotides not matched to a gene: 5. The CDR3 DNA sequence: TGTGCCAGCAGCCGAGGGGGACTAGCGGGAGGGGAGCAGTTCTTC. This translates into CASSRGGLAGGEQFF.

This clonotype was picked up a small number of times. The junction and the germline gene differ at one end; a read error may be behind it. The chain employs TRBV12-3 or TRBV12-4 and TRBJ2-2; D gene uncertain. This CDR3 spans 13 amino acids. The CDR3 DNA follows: TGTGCCAGCAGTTTAAAGAACTCCGGGGAGCTGTTTTTT. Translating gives CASSLKNSGELFF.

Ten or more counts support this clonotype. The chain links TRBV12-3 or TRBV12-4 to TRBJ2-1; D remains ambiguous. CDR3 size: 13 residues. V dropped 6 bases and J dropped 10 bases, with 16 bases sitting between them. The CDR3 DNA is TGTGCCAGCAGCTCGCCCCCTCCCCAGGAGCAGTTCTTC. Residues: CASSSPPPQEQFF.

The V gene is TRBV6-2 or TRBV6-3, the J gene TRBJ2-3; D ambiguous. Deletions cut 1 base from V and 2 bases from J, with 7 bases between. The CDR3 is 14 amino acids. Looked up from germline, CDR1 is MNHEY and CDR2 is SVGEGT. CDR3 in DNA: TGTGCCAGCAGTTACTTCAGACACACAGATACGCAGTATTTT. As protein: CASSYFRHTDTQYF.

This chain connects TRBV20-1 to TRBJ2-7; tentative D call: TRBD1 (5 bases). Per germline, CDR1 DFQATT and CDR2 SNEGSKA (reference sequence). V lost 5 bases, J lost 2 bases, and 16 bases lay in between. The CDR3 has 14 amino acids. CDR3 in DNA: TGCAGTGCTGCAAGGACACAGCAACCCTACGAGCAGTACTTC. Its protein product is CSAARTQQPYEQYF.

The CDR3 protein is CASSDRPGPYEQYF. The CDR3 DNA sequence: TGTGCCAGTAGTGACCGGCCGGGTCCCTACGAGCAGTACTTC. The genes are TRBV19 and TRBJ2-7; D not certain. Trimming took 5 bases from V and 2 from J, leaving 13 bases between them. There are 14 residues in the CDR3. Germline-derived CDR1 and CDR2 are LNHDA and SQIVND (reference sequence).

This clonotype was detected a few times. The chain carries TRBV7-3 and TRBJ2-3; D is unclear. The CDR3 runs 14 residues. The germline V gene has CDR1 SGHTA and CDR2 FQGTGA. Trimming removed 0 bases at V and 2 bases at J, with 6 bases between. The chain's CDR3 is CASSLTPTTDTQYF. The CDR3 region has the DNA TGTGCCAGCAGCTTAACCCCAACCACAGATACGCAGTATTTT.